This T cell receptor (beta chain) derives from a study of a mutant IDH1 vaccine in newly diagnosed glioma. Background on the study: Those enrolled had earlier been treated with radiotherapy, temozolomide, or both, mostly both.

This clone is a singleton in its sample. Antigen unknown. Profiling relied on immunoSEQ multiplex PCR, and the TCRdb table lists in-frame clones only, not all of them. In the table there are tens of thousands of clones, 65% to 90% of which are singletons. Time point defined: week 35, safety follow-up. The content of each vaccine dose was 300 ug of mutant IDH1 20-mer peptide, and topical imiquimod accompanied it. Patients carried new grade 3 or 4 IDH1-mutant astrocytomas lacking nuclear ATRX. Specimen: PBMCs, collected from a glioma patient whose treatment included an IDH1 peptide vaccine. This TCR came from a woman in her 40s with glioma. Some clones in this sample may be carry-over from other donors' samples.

The CDR3, as DNA: TGTGCCAGCAGCGTAGTGCAGGGAATTAATGGCTACACCTTC. Amino acids: CASSVVQGINGYTF. The chain recombines TRBV9 with TRBJ1-2, with D perhaps matching TRBD1 (5 bases). From germline, CDR1 is SGDLS and CDR2 YYNGEE. Trimming pared 0 bases from V and 6 bases from J, leaving 12 bases between. CDR3 length: 14 amino acids. The full variable domain, in which reference TRBV9 and TRBJ1-2 provide the parts outside the CDR3, is DSGVTQTPKHLITATGQRVTLRCSPRSGDLSVYWYQQSLDQGLQFLIQYYNGEERAKGNILERFSAQQFPDLHSELNLSSLELGDSALYFCASSVVQGINGYTFGSGTRLTVV.